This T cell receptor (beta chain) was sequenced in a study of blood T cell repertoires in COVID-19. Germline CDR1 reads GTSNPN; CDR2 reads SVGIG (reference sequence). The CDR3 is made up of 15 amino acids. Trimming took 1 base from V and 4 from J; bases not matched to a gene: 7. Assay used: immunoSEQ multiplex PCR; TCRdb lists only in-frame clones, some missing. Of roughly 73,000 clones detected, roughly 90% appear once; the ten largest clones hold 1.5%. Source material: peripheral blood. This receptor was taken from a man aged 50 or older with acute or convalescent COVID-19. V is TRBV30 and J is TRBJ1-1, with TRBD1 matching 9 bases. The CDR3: CAWSGHRGPTTEAFF. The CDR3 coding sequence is TGTGCCTGGAGTGGTCACAGGGGGCCAACCACTGAAGCTTTCTTT.